The 26 T cell receptor beta chains in this list originate from one sample, sequenced in a study of cytomegalovirus exposure and HLA in healthy donors. The PCR employed 60 Vbeta primers together with 13 Jbeta primers. TCRdb's copy holds only in-frame clones and misses some; the assay was immunoSEQ multiplex PCR. The repertoire shows tens of thousands of clones; the top ten hold 0.9% to 1.2%. Source material: PBMCs. These receptors were obtained from a woman in her thirties or forties in good health and CMV-seronegative.

The chain recombines TRBV29-1 with TRBJ2-1; 8 bases map to TRBD2. CDR3 size: 14 residues. Looked up from germline, CDR1 is SQVTM and CDR2 is ANQGSEA. V lost 8 bases to trimming and J lost 10 bases; unmatched junction nucleotides: 16. CDR3 in DNA: TGCAGCACAAATCGCGGGGGGCCTGGGGACGAGCAGTTCTTC. It encodes CSTNRGGPGDEQFF.

The genes are TRBV11-3 and TRBJ2-7; 8 nucleotides match TRBD1. The junction had 2 bases not matched to a gene; V was cut back by 4 bases and J by 3 bases. This CDR3 spans 13 amino acids. Per the germline V gene, CDR1 is SGHNT and CDR2 is YENEEA. The CDR3 region is CASSSDRGYEQYF. The CDR3 DNA follows: TGTGCCAGCAGCTCCGACAGGGGCTACGAGCAGTACTTC.

This chain links TRBV5-1 with TRBJ2-7; D remains ambiguous. V was shortened by 0 bases and J by 12 bases, with 10 bases between the two germline ends. This CDR3 contains 11 residues. The germline CDR1 and CDR2 sequences are SGHRS and YFSETQ. The DNA of the CDR3 is TGCGCCAGCAGCTTGGCCCAGGTTTGGTACTTC. It translates to CASSLAQVWYF. The full variable domain, completed using reference TRBV5-1 and TRBJ2-7, is KAGVTQTPRYLIKTRGQQVTLSCSPISGHRSVSWYQQTPGQGLQFLFEYFSETQRNKGNFPGRFSGRQFSNSRSEMNVSTLELGDSALYLCASSLAQVWYFGPGTRLTVT.

V usage is TRBV5-1 and J usage is TRBJ2-1; 10 bases are shared with TRBD2. The CDR3 is 17 amino acids. V trimming: 4 bases; J trimming: 2 bases; junction bases outside the gene matches: 9. From germline, CDR1 is SGHRS and CDR2 YFSETQ. CDR3 coding DNA: TGCGCCAGCAGCGCTGGAGCTAGCGGGAGAACCTACAATGAGCAGTTCTTC. This codes for CASSAGASGRTYNEQFF.

V is TRBV7-9 and J is TRBJ1-1; maybe TRBD1 (6 bases). CDR1 and CDR2 (germline): SEHNR, FQNEAQ (reference sequence). V gave up 5 bases and J gave up 1 base, with 14 bases separating them. The CDR3 runs to 15 residues. The CDR3 coding sequence is TGTGCCAGCAGCCCCCAGGGGCGCGGGAACACTGAAGCTTTCTTT. This codes for CASSPQGRGNTEAFF. The variable domain in full, completed from reference TRBV7-9 and TRBJ1-1, reads DTGVSQNPRHKITKRGQNVTFRCDPISEHNRLYWYRQTLGQGPEFLTYFQNEAQLEKSRLLSDRFSAERPKGSFSTLEIQRTEQGDSAMYLCASSPQGRGNTEAFFGQGTRLTVV.

The V and J genes are TRBV7-9 and TRBJ2-3, with 15 bases matching TRBD2. V was clipped by 5 bases and J by 3 bases; unmatched bases: 6. CDR1 SEHNR and CDR2 FQNEAQ come from the germline V gene (reference sequence). The CDR3 spans 17 residues. The CDR3 sequence: CASSAPGLAGGTDTQYF. CDR3 nucleotides: TGTGCCAGCAGCGCCCCGGGACTAGCGGGAGGTACAGATACGCAGTATTTT.

The chain recombines TRBV19 with TRBJ2-3; possible D gene TRBD2, 6 bases. The ends were cut back, 1 base at V and 7 bases at J, with 9 bases in the middle. The V gene's germline CDR1 is LNHDA and CDR2 SQIVND (reference sequence). There are 13 residues in the CDR3. The CDR3 sequence is CASSIGRGYTQYF. The CDR3 nucleotides are TGTGCCAGTAGTATAGGCCGGGGGTATACGCAGTATTTT.

The chain is built from TRBV5-4 and TRBJ2-2; 12 positions match TRBD2. The CDR3 runs to 17 residues. The V gene end was trimmed by 6 bases and the J gene end by 6 bases; junction bases not matched to a gene: 12. Germline V lookup: CDR1 SGHNT, CDR2 YYREEE (reference sequence). This chain's CDR3 is CASTIPGLAGTPGELFF. In DNA, the CDR3 is TGTGCCAGCACCATCCCCGGACTAGCGGGAACTCCCGGGGAGCTGTTTTTT.

This chain joins TRBV4-3 and TRBJ2-4; D unclear. Looked up from germline, CDR1 is LGHNA and CDR2 is YSLEER. Trimming took 1 base from V and 9 from J, leaving 10 bases between them. CDR3 length: 13 amino acids. CDR3 residues: CASSQVADFIQYF. CDR3 nucleotides: TGCGCCAGCAGCCAAGTCGCGGATTTCATTCAGTACTTC.

The CDR3 sequence is CASSVTGGGPDTQYF. CDR3 nucleotides: TGTGCCAGCAGCGTTACAGGGGGCGGCCCAGATACGCAGTATTTT. The chain has TRBV7-9 and TRBJ2-3; the match to TRBD1 covers 9 bases. With 5 bases clipped from V and 4 bases from J, the junction kept 7 bases outside the gene matches. The CDR3 is 15 amino acids. Germline V gene lookup returns CDR1 SEHNR and CDR2 FQNEAQ (reference sequence).

V gene TRBV11-2 combines with J gene TRBJ2-7; a weak D match, TRBD1 (7 bases). This CDR3 is built from 13 residues. Germline loops: CDR1 SGHAT, CDR2 FQNNGV. V was pared by 4 bases and J by 5 bases, with 12 bases between. The CDR3 DNA is TGTGCCAGCAGCTCCAGGGGGGAGAACGAGCAGTACTTC. Translation gives CASSSRGENEQYF.

The chain has TRBV7-2 and TRBJ2-5, with 12 bases matching TRBD2. Germline CDR1 and CDR2: SGHTA and FQGNSA. V dropped 3 bases and J dropped 6; count of bases not matched to a gene: 5. The CDR3 length is 15 residues. The CDR3 DNA reads as TGTGCCAGCAGCTTCGACCGGACTAGCGGGAAGACCCAGTACTTC. Its translation: CASSFDRTSGKTQYF.

The rearrangement joins TRBV19 to TRBJ2-1; weak D call: TRBD2 (5 bases). Germline V gene sequence: CDR1 LNHDA, CDR2 SQIVND (reference sequence). CDR3 size: 14 residues. The V gene lost 4 bases and the J gene lost 6 bases, with 13 bases spanning the gap. CDR3 bases: TGTGCCAGTAGTACCCCTACCGGACTCAATGAGCAGTTCTTC. Encoded protein: CASSTPTGLNEQFF.

The chain has TRBV4-1 and TRBJ2-7; D is undetermined. Germline values: CDR1 MGHRA, CDR2 YSYEKL. V lost 0 bases and J 2 bases, leaving 11 bases between the germline ends. This CDR3 spans 15 amino acids. DNA for the CDR3: TGCGCCAGCAGCCAAGAGAAATCGGTCCCCTACGAGCAGTACTTC. This gives the protein CASSQEKSVPYEQYF.

The rearrangement uses TRBV28 and TRBJ2-7; 9 bases match TRBD1. The trim removed 7 bases at V and 4 bases at J, leaving 8 bases unmatched. Per the germline V gene, CDR1 is MDHEN and CDR2 is SYDVKM. This CDR3 has 14 amino acids. The CDR3 reads CASTRDRVSYEQYF. The DNA for the CDR3 is TGTGCCAGCACGCGGGACAGGGTCTCTTACGAGCAGTACTTC.

CDR3 sequence (DNA): TGTGCCAGCAGGGCAGGGTATGGGGACACTGAAGCTTTCTTT. It encodes CASRAGYGDTEAFF. The chain recombines TRBV2 with TRBJ1-1, with a tentative D call TRBD1 (5 bases). V gave up 6 bases and J gave up 3 bases, with 14 bases separating them. The germline CDR1 and CDR2 sequences are SNHLY and FYNNEI. The CDR3 consists of 14 residues.

This rearrangement joins TRBV5-4 to TRBJ2-7, with TRBD1 identical over 9 bases. V trimming: 3 bases; J trimming: 5 bases; junction bases outside the gene matches: 12. The germline V gene has CDR1 SGHNT and CDR2 YYREEE (reference sequence). There are 16 residues in the CDR3. Here the CDR3 reads CASSSPPGQGPNEQYF. CDR3 nucleotides: TGTGCCAGCAGCTCCCCACCGGGACAGGGACCCAACGAGCAGTACTTC.

The V call is TRBV5-1, the J call TRBJ1-2; 8 bases line up with TRBD1. Unmatched junction bases numbered 5, after V lost 3 bases and J lost 4 bases. The CDR3 sequence is 14 residues long. Germline lookup yields CDR1 SGHRS and CDR2 YFSETQ. The CDR3 coding sequence is TGCGCCAGCAGCTCACAGGGGGGGAGCTATGGCTACACCTTC. Protein: CASSSQGGSYGYTF.

The gene calls are TRBV5-4 and TRBJ1-1, with D possibly matching TRBD1 (5 bases). CDR1 is SGHNT, CDR2 YYREEE, per germline (reference sequence). The CDR3 loop spans 13 amino acids. V lost 5 bases, J lost 3 bases, and 11 bases lay in between. In nucleotides, the CDR3 is TGTGCCAGCAGTACCTTAGGGGACACTGAAGCTTTCTTT. Protein: CASSTLGDTEAFF.

This sequence joins TRBV9 and TRBJ1-1; TRBD1 agrees at 7 bases. Trimming took 2 bases from V and 6 from J; bases not matched to a gene: 7. The CDR3 covers 14 residues. Germline-derived CDR1 and CDR2 are SGDLS and YYNGEE. This CDR3 is CASSVYPQGAEAFF. The CDR3, as DNA: TGTGCCAGCAGCGTTTATCCCCAGGGGGCTGAAGCTTTCTTT.

This sequence joins TRBV7-9 and TRBJ1-2; the D is unclear. V shed 5 bases and J shed 14 bases, with 12 bases lying between them. Germline V CDR1 and CDR2: SEHNR, FQNEAQ (reference sequence). The CDR3 consists of 10 residues. The CDR3 is CASSTLQLTF. In nucleotides, the CDR3 is TGTGCCAGCAGCACCCTCCAACTTACCTTC.

J is TRBJ1-2 and V is TRBV30, with a weak D call TRBD1 (5 bases). Germline-derived CDR1 and CDR2 are GTSNPN and SVGIG (reference sequence). The V end was cut by 3 bases, the J end by 1 base, with 9 bases between. The CDR3 is 13 residues long. The CDR3 nucleotides are TGTGCCTGGAGGAACAGGAATAACTATGGCTACACCTTC. It translates to CAWRNRNNYGYTF.

The DNA for the CDR3 is TGTGCCAGCAGCCAAGACCCCCCCTCTAGCGGGAGTAGGGCAGATACGCAGTATTTT. The encoded protein is CASSQDPPSSGSRADTQYF. The V call is TRBV4-2, the J call TRBJ2-3, with 10 bases lining up with TRBD2. Per germline, CDR1 LGHNA and CDR2 YNFKEQ. J lost 4 bases, V lost 0 bases, and 13 bases had no gene match. The CDR3 covers 19 residues.

The genes are TRBV4-3 and TRBJ1-1; a weak D match, TRBD1 (6 bases). The V end was cut by 1 base, the J end by 4 bases, with 16 bases between. There are 16 residues in the CDR3. Germline CDR1 reads LGHNA; CDR2 reads YSLEER. The CDR3 nucleotides are TGCGCCAGCAGCCAAGCCGCGACCGGGACACCCACTGAAGCTTTCTTT. Its translation: CASSQAATGTPTEAFF.

This sequence joins TRBV18 and TRBJ2-7, with 12 nucleotides matching TRBD2. V was pared by 0 bases and J by 5 bases, with 2 bases of the junction left unmatched. Germline V lookup: CDR1 KGHSH, CDR2 LQKENI. The CDR3 extends over 15 amino acids. The chain's CDR3 is CASSPPLAGGHEQYF. In DNA form, the CDR3 reads TGTGCCAGCTCACCACCACTAGCGGGAGGCCACGAGCAGTACTTC.

Points on this clone: The sample carries other DNA sequences with the same CDR3. The chain joins TRBV6-5 to TRBJ2-7; TRBD2 matches 7 bases. The CDR3 spans 13 residues. Looked up from germline, CDR1 is MNHEY and CDR2 is SVGAGI. The J segment lost 7 bases and the V segment lost 6 bases, leaving 9 bases of the junction unmatched. This CDR3 is CASRGGRSLEQYF. The CDR3 region has the DNA TGTGCCAGCAGGGGCGGGAGATCCCTGGAGCAGTACTTC.